Presented here are 25 T cell receptor beta chains from one specimen sequenced in a study of Graves' ophthalmopathy and Graves' hyperthyroidism. RNA transcripts yielded amplified TCR beta CDR3 regions. First-round RT-PCR relied on HTBI primers, and a second-round multiplex PCR came next. TCRdb reanalysed the multiplex PCR reads using MiXCR and keeps one entry per CDR3 protein. This sample has some 170,000 distinct CDR3 sequences, with under 45% found just once. The sample consisted of peripheral blood. These receptors were taken from a young man with Graves' ophthalmopathy.

This clonotype was seen a handful of times. The chain carries TRBV6-1 and TRBJ2-5; maybe TRBD2 (5 bases). Between the trimmed V and J ends, which lost 4 bases and 5 bases, there was a span of 14 bases. Germline loops: CDR1 MNHNS, CDR2 SASEGT. CDR3 size: 14 residues. CDR3 sequence (DNA): TGTGCCAGCAGTGTTGGAGGTGGTGAGGAGACCCAGTACTTC. Amino acid sequence: CASSVGGGEETQYF.

The V and J genes are TRBV10-3 and TRBJ1-2; D gene unclear. This CDR3 has 14 residues. CDR1 is ENHRY, CDR2 SYGVKD, per germline. Trimming took 0 bases from V and 8 from J, leaving 13 bases between them. DNA for the CDR3: TGTGCCATCAGTGAGTCGAGGCGGGGTGGAGGCTACACCTTC. Protein product: CAISESRRGGGYTF.

This clonotype came up many times. V usage is TRBV30 and J usage is TRBJ1-2; the match to TRBD1 covers 9 bases. The CDR3 totals 15 residues. The germline V gene has CDR1 GTSNPN and CDR2 SVGIG (reference sequence). V trimming: 5 bases; J trimming: 6 bases; junction bases outside the gene matches: 13. CDR3 nucleotides: TGTGCCTGGGATTCCCGGGGACAGGGAAACCATGGCTACACCTTC. It specifies CAWDSRGQGNHGYTF.

The J gene is TRBJ2-7, the V gene TRBV28, with 8 bases lining up with TRBD2. J was trimmed by 5 bases and V by 2 bases; bases with no gene match: 11. This CDR3 has 16 amino acids. In germline, CDR1 is MDHEN, CDR2 SYDVKM. CDR3 nucleotides: TGTGCCAGCAGTTTAAAGTTAGGCGGGGGGCACGACGAGCAGTACTTC. It specifies CASSLKLGGGHDEQYF.

The chain carries TRBV13 and TRBJ2-7; perhaps TRBD2 as D (7 bases). Per germline, CDR1 PRHDT and CDR2 FYEKMQ (reference sequence). Between the trimmed V and J ends, which lost 8 bases and 3 bases, there was a span of 14 bases. CDR3 length equals 13 residues. The CDR3 DNA reads TGTGCCAGCCGGAGGGGGGGGTACTACGAGCAGTACTTC. Protein sequence: CASRRGGYYEQYF.

This clonotype came up many times. The CDR3 end shows no conserved phenylalanine or tryptophan, and so a read error is likely. The chain recombines TRBV6-6 with TRBJ2-4; D remains unclear. The CDR3 covers 12 residues. Between the trimmed V and J ends, which lost 2 bases and 7 bases, there was a span of 6 bases. Germline V CDR1 and CDR2: MNHNY, SVGAGI (reference sequence). The CDR3 protein is CASSYIVNIQYS. CDR3 nucleotides: TGTGCCAGCAGTTACATAGTTAACATTCAGTACTCC.

This clonotype was picked up many times. This sequence joins TRBV20-1 and TRBJ2-5; D might be TRBD2 (5 bases). The CDR3 runs 11 residues. Germline values: CDR1 DFQATT, CDR2 SNEGSKA (reference sequence). The CDR3 region is CSRRREETQYF. CDR3 DNA sequence: TGCAGCAGGAGGCGGGAAGAGACCCAGTACTTC.

This clonotype came up many times. The J gene is TRBJ2-5, the V gene TRBV6-1; D gene uncertain. CDR3 length: 13 residues. Germline loops: CDR1 MNHNS, CDR2 SASEGT. Trimming pared 1 base from V and 7 bases from J, leaving 10 bases between. CDR3 loop: CASSEGKPGTQYF. DNA for the CDR3: TGTGCCAGCAGTGAAGGGAAACCTGGGACCCAGTACTTC.

This clonotype was picked up many times. The chain links TRBV12-3 or TRBV12-4 to TRBJ2-7, with 7 bases aligning to TRBD1. The CDR3 is made up of 14 amino acids. The ends lost 7 bases at V and 2 bases at J; junction bases unmatched: 8. The CDR3 is CASNRQGPTYEQYF. Here the CDR3 DNA reads TGTGCCAGCAACCGACAGGGTCCGACCTACGAGCAGTACTTC.

This clonotype occurred many times. The chain combines TRBV6-2 or TRBV6-3 with TRBJ2-2; D gene unclear. CDR1 and CDR2 from the germline V gene are MNHEY and SVGEGT. The length of the CDR3 is 14 residues. Trimming removed 2 bases at V and 0 bases at J, with 4 bases between. The CDR3 coding sequence is TGTGCCAGCAGTTACAATACGAACACCGGGGAGCTGTTTTTT. This gives the protein CASSYNTNTGELFF.

At least ten counts were recorded for this clonotype. V is TRBV12-3 or TRBV12-4 and J is TRBJ1-5; TRBD1 matches at 7 bases. The CDR3 is 15 residues long. V was clipped by 6 bases and J by 3 bases; unmatched bases: 8. The CDR3 DNA reads as TGTGCCAGCAGATTACGACAGGGCCCCAATCAGCCCCAGCATTTT. This codes for CASRLRQGPNQPQHF.

This clonotype was seen at least ten times. The chain has TRBV28 and TRBJ2-5; no clear D. CDR3 length: 12 residues. CDR1 and CDR2 (germline): MDHEN, SYDVKM. V lost 3 bases to trimming and J lost 6 bases, with 8 bases between them. The CDR3 DNA sequence: TGTGCCAGCAGTTTGGCCAGCAAGACCCAGTACTTC. Amino acid sequence: CASSLASKTQYF. Full variable domain (outside the CDR3, taken from reference TRBV28 and TRBJ2-5): DVKVTQSSRYLVKRTGEKVFLECVQDMDHENMFWYRQDPGLGLRLIYFSYDVKMKEKGDIPEGYSVSREKKERFSLILESASTNQTSMYLCASSLASKTQYFGPGTRLLVL.

This clonotype has at least ten counts. V and J are TRBV6-2 or TRBV6-3 and TRBJ1-2, with 7 bases aligning to TRBD1. The CDR3 is made up of 14 amino acids. V shed 8 bases and J 4 bases; nucleotides not matched to a gene: 10. Germline CDR1 reads MNHEY; CDR2 reads SVGEGT. This CDR3 is CASGPGTVSYGYTF. The CDR3 nucleotides are TGTGCCAGCGGCCCCGGGACAGTTAGCTATGGCTACACCTTC.

This clonotype was seen many times. The V gene is TRBV20-1, the J gene TRBJ1-1; D may be TRBD1 (5 bases). The length of the CDR3 is 12 residues. Trimming removed 8 bases at V and 2 bases at J, with 12 bases between. Per germline, CDR1 DFQATT and CDR2 SNEGSKA (reference sequence). The CDR3 nucleotides read TGCAGTAGCGGGGACTCAAACACTGAAGCTTTCTTT. It specifies CSSGDSNTEAFF.

In its sample, this clonotype was seen many times. The genes are TRBV20-1 and TRBJ2-5; TRBD2 aligns across 9 bases. CDR3 size: 14 residues. Germline values: CDR1 DFQATT, CDR2 SNEGSKA (reference sequence). After removal of 6 bases from V and 5 bases from J, the junction contained 10 bases not matched to a gene. CDR3 sequence: CSARAGGFRETQYF. In DNA form, the CDR3 reads TGCAGTGCCCGGGCGGGGGGGTTCCGGGAGACCCAGTACTTC.

This chain connects TRBV3-1 to TRBJ1-6; 10 bases fit TRBD1. The CDR3 sequence is 16 residues long. J lost 10 bases, V lost 3 bases, and 9 bases had no gene match. Germline-derived CDR1 and CDR2 are LGHDT and YNNKEL (reference sequence). The DNA of the CDR3 is TGTGCCAGCAGCCATGGACCGGGACAGGGGAGATCACCCCTCCACTTT. It specifies CASSHGPGQGRSPLHF.

V is TRBV6-2 or TRBV6-3 and J is TRBJ2-5; no definite D call. The CDR3 sequence is 12 residues long. Germline values: CDR1 MNHEY, CDR2 SVGEGT. Trimming left V 6 bases short and J 7 bases short, with 12 bases between. The CDR3 loop is CASSITKTTQYF. CDR3 DNA sequence: TGTGCCAGCAGCATAACAAAGACGACCCAGTACTTC.

This rearrangement joins TRBV28 to TRBJ2-7; D is perhaps TRBD1 (8 bases). CDR3 size: 15 residues. Germline V gene data show CDR1 as MDHEN and CDR2 as SYDVKM. Trimming removed 5 bases from V and 0 bases from J, with 14 bases in between. CDR3 in amino acids: CASSPHRGGSYEQYF. The CDR3 nucleotides are TGTGCCAGCAGTCCCCACAGGGGGGGCTCCTACGAGCAGTACTTC.

This clonotype occurred many times. This chain uses TRBV5-1 with TRBJ2-7; 7 positions match TRBD1. The germline gives CDR1 SGHRS, CDR2 YFSETQ. Trimming removed 4 bases from V and 4 bases from J; junction bases left unmatched: 8. CDR3 length equals 14 residues. CDR3: CASSLRDSQYEQYF. CDR3 coding DNA: TGCGCCAGCAGCCTCCGGGACAGTCAGTACGAGCAGTACTTC.

The genes are TRBV27 and TRBJ1-6; unclear D gene. This CDR3 comprises 14 residues. Germline loops: CDR1 MNHEY, CDR2 SMNVEV (reference sequence). Trimming stripped 3 bases from V and 8 bases from J, with 11 bases between. This CDR3 is CASSFVGIDSPLHF. In nucleotides, the CDR3 is TGTGCCAGCAGTTTTGTGGGGATTGATTCACCCCTCCACTTT.

For this clonotype: This may be a read error: a much more frequent sequence differs by one nucleotide. The V call is TRBV12-3 or TRBV12-4, the J call TRBJ2-7, with 11 positions matching TRBD1. This CDR3 spans 12 amino acids. The J segment lost 3 bases and the V segment lost 8 bases, leaving 0 bases of the junction unmatched. The CDR3 region is CASGTGGYEQYF. The CDR3, as DNA: TGTGCCAGCGGGACAGGGGGCTACGAGCAGTACTTC.

This sequence joins TRBV6-1 and TRBJ1-1; tentative D call: TRBD1 (5 bases). The ends were cut back, 0 bases at V and 4 bases at J, with 12 bases in the middle. This CDR3 region has 15 residues. CDR1 and CDR2 (germline): MNHNS, SASEGT. CDR3 sequence reads: CASSEAPGLGTEAFF. The CDR3 coding sequence is TGTGCCAGCAGTGAAGCGCCGGGACTTGGCACTGAAGCTTTCTTT.

J is TRBJ1-1 and V is TRBV29-1; D gene uncertain. Trimming cost V 1 base and J 1 base, with 13 bases left between them. The CDR3 spans 15 residues. CDR1 and CDR2 from the germline V gene are SQVTM and ANQGSEA. CDR3 nucleotide sequence: TGCAGCGTTGAAGGAGATAACGGGAAGAACACTGAAGCTTTCTTT. Translation: CSVEGDNGKNTEAFF.

This clonotype appeared a single time. The junction departs from germline at one end; a sequencing error may be responsible. This chain links TRBV6-4 with TRBJ2-7, with D uncertain. The germline V gene has CDR1 MRHNA and CDR2 SNTAGT. The CDR3 consists of 11 residues. The CDR3: CATSSVYEQYF. In DNA, the CDR3 is TGTGCCACCAGTTCTGTCTACGAGCAGTACTTC.

This clonotype was counted a few times. The V call is TRBV12-3 or TRBV12-4, the J call TRBJ1-1; D remains unclear. The length of the CDR3 is 13 residues. Deletions cut 6 bases from V and 0 bases from J, with 8 bases between. CDR3 sequence reads: CASSSFLNTEAFF. The CDR3 region has the DNA TGTGCCAGCAGCTCTTTCTTGAACACTGAAGCTTTCTTT.